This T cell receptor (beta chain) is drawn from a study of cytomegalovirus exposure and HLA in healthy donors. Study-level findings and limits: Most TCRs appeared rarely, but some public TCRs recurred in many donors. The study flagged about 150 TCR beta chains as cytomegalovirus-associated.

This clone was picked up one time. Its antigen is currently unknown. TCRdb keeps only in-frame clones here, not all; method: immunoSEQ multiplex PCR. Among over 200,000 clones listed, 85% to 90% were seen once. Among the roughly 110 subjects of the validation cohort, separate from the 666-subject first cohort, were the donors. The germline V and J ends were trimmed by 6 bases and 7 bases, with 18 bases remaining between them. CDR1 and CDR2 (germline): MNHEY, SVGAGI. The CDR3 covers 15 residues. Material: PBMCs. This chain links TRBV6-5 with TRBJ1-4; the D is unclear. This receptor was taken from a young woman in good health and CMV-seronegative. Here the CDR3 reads CASSPFWEGGEKLFF. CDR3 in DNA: TGTGCCAGCAGCCCCTTTTGGGAGGGTGGTGAAAAACTGTTTTTT.